Reported below is one T cell receptor (beta chain). V shed 1 base and J 1 base; nucleotides not matched to a gene: 3. In germline, CDR1 is SGHRS, CDR2 YFSETQ. This CDR3 is built from 15 residues. The repertoire was sequenced with immunoSEQ multiplex PCR; TCRdb's copy has only in-frame clones and lacks some. Here the sample spans about 140,000 clones, around 90% being singletons. The source of the sample is a study of T cell responses to AZD1222 COVID-19 vaccine. This TCR was recovered from an adult in good health. The rearrangement uses TRBV5-1 and TRBJ2-7; 9 bases match TRBD1. The source material was peripheral blood, sampled on day 0 of AZD1222 vaccination. This CDR3 reads CASSLWTGESYEQYF. As DNA, the CDR3 is TGCGCCAGCAGCTTGTGGACAGGGGAATCCTACGAGCAGTACTTC. The entire variable domain, with the rest obtained from reference TRBV5-1 and TRBJ2-7, is as follows: KAGVTQTPRYLIKTRGQQVTLSCSPISGHRSVSWYQQTPGQGLQFLFEYFSETQRNKGNFPGRFSGRQFSNSRSEMNVSTLELGDSALYLCASSLWTGESYEQYFGPGTRLTVT.